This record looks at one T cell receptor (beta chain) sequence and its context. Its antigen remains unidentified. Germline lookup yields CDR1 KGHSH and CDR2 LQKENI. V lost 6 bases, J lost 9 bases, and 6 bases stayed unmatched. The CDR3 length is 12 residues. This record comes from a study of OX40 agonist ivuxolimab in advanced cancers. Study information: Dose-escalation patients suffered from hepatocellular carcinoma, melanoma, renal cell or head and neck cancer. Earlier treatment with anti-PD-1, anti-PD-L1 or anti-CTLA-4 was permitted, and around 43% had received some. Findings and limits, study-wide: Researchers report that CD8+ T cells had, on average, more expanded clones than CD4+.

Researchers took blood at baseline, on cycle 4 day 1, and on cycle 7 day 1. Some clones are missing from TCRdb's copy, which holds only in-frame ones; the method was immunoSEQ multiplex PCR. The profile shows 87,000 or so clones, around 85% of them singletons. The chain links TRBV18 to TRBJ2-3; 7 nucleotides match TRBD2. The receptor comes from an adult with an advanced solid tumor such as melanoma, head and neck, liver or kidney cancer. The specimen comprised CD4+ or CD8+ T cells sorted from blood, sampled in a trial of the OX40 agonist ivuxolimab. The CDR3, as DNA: TGTGCCAGCTCCCGGGACTACATAACGCAGTATTTT. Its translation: CASSRDYITQYF. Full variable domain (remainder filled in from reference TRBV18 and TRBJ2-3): NAGVMQNPRHLVRRRGQEARLRCSPMKGHSHVYWYRQLPEEGLKFMVYLQKENIIDESGMPKERFSAEFPKEGPSILRIQQVVRGDSAAYFCASSRDYITQYFGPGTRLTVL.